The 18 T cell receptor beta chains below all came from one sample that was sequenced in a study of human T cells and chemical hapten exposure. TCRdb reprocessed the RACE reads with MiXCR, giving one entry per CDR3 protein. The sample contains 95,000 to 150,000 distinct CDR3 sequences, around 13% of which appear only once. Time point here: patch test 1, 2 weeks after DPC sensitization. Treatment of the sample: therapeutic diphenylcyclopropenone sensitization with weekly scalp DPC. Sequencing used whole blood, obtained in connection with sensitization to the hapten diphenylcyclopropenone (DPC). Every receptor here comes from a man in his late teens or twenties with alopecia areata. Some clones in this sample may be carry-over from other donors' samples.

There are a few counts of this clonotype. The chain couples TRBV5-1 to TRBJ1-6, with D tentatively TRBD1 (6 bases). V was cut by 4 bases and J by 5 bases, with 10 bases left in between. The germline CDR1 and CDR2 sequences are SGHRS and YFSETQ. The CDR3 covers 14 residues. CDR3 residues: CASSPGQNNSPLHF. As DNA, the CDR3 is TGCGCCAGCAGCCCCGGACAGAATAATTCACCCCTCCACTTT.

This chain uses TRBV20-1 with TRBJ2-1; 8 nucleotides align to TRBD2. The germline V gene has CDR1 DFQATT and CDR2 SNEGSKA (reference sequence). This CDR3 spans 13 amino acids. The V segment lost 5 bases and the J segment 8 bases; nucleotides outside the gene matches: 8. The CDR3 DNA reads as TGCAGTGCTCCCCGGGAAGCGGGGGATGAGCAGTTCTTC. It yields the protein CSAPREAGDEQFF.

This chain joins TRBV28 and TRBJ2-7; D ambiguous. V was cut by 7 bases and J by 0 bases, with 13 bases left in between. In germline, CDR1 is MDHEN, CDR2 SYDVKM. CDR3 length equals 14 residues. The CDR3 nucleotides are TGTGCCAGCACCTTCCATGGCCTCTCCTACGAGCAGTACTTC. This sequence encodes CASTFHGLSYEQYF. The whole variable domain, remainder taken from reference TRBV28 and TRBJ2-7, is DVKVTQSSRYLVKRTGEKVFLECVQDMDHENMFWYRQDPGLGLRLIYFSYDVKMKEKGDIPEGYSVSREKKERFSLILESASTNQTSMYLCASTFHGLSYEQYFGPGTRLTVT.

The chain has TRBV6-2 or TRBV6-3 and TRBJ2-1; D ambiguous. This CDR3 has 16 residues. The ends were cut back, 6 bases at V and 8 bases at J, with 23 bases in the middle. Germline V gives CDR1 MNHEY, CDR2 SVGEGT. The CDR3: CASSSARILSLHEQFF. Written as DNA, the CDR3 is TGTGCCAGCAGCAGTGCCCGGATCCTAAGCCTCCATGAGCAGTTCTTC.

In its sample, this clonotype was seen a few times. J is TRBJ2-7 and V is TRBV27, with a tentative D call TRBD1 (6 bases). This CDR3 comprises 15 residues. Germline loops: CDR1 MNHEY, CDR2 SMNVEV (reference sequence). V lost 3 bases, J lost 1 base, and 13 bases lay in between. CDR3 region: CASSFLGAGSYEQYV. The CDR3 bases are TGTGCCAGCAGTTTTTTGGGGGCCGGGTCCTACGAGCAGTACGTC.

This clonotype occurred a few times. CDR3 sequence reads: CASSVFDTGGYYEQYF. CDR3 in DNA: TGCGCCAGCAGCGTGTTTGACACCGGTGGGTACTACGAGCAGTACTTC. The chain links TRBV5-1 to TRBJ2-7, with no clear D. V was cut by 4 bases and J by 3 bases, with 20 bases left in between. CDR3 size: 16 residues. Germline CDR1 reads SGHRS; CDR2 reads YFSETQ.

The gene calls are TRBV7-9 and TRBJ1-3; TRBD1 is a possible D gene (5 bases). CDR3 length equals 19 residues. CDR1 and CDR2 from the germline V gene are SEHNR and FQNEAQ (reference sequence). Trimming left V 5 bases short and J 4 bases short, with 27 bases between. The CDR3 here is CASSPPPGTEATLGNTIYF. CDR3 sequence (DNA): TGTGCCAGCAGCCCTCCCCCAGGGACGGAAGCCACCCTGGGAAACACCATATATTTT.

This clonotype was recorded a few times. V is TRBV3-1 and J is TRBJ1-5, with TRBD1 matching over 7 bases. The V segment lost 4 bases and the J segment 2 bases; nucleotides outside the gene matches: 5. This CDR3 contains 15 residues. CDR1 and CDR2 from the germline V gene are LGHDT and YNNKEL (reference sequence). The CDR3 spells CASSRDSIGNQPQHF. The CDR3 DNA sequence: TGTGCCAGCAGCCGGGACAGTATCGGCAATCAGCCCCAGCATTTT.

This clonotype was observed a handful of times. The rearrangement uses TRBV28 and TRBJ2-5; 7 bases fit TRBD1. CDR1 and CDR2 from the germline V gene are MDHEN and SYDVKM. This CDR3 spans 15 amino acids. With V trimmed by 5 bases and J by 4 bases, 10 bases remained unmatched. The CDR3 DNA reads TGTGCCAGCAGTACCCCCGGGACAGACCGAGAGACCCAGTACTTC. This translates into CASSTPGTDRETQYF.

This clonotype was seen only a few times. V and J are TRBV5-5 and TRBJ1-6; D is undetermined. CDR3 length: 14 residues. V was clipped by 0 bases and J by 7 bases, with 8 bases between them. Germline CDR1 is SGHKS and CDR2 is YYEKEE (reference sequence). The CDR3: CASSLGAGNSPLHF. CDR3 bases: TGTGCCAGCAGCTTGGGGGCGGGGAATTCACCCCTCCACTTT. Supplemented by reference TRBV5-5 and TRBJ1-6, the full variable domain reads DAGVTQSPTHLIKTRGQQVTLRCSPISGHKSVSWYQQVLGQGPQFIFQYYEKEERGRGNFPDRFSARQFPNYSSELNVNALLLGDSALYLCASSLGAGNSPLHFGNGTRLTVT.

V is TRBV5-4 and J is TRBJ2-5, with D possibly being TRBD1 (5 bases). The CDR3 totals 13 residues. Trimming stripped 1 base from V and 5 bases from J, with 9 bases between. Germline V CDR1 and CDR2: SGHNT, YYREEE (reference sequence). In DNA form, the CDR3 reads TGTGCCAGCAGCTTGTTAGCAGGGGAGACCCAGTACTTC. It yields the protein CASSLLAGETQYF.

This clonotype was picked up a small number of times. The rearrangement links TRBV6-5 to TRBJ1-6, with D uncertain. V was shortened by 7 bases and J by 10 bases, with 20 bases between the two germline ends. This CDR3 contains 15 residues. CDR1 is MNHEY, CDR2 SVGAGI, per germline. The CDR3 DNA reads TGTGCCAGCACCTGGGGAGGGTCCGCTCGCTCACCCCTCCACTTT. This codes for CASTWGGSARSPLHF.

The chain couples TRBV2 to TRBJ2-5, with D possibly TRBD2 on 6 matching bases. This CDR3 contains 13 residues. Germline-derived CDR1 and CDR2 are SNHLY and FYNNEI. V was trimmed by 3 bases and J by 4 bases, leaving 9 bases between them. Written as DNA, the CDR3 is TGTGCCAGCAGTGAGAGGGAGGTAGAGACCCAGTACTTC. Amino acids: CASSEREVETQYF.

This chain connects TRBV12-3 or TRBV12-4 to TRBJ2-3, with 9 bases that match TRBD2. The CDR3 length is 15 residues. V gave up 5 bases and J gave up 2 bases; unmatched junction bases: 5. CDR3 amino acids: CASSPWTSATDTQYF. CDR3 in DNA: TGTGCCAGCAGTCCGTGGACTAGCGCCACAGATACGCAGTATTTT.

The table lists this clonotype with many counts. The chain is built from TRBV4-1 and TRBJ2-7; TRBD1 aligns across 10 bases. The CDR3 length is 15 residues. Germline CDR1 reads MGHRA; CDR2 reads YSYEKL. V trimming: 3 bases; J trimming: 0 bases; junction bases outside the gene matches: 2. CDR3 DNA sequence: TGCGCCAGCAGCCATCGGACAGGGGGCTCCTACGAGCAGTACGTC. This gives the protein CASSHRTGGSYEQYV.

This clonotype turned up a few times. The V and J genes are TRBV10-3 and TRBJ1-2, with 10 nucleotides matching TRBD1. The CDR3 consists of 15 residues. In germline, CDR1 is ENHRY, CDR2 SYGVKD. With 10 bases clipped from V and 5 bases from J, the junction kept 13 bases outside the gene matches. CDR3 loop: CATVAADRGLYGYTF. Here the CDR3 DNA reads TGTGCCACCGTCGCCGCTGACAGGGGGCTATATGGCTACACCTTC.

This chain's CDR3 is CSMPGTGQGYEQYV. As DNA, the CDR3 is TGCAGCATGCCAGGGACAGGCCAGGGTTACGAGCAGTACGTC. V gene TRBV29-1 combines with J gene TRBJ2-7, with TRBD1 identical over 8 bases. The germline V gene has CDR1 SQVTM and CDR2 ANQGSEA. The V and J ends lost 8 bases and 4 bases, in that order; junction bases with no gene match: 13. CDR3 length: 14 amino acids.

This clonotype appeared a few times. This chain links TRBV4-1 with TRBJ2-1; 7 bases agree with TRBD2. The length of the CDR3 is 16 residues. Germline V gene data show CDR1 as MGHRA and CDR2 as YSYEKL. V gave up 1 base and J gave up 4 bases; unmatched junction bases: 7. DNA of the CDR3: TGCGCCAGCAGCCAAGTAAGGCTAGCGGTTTACAATGAGCAGTTCTTC. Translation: CASSQVRLAVYNEQFF.